One TCR beta chain is described in this entry. The sample belongs to a study of blood T cell repertoires in COVID-19. Study at large: Sample material is recorded as cDNA or gDNA derived from T cells, B-cell-depleted T cells, or PBMCs.

Repertoires were generated with immunoSEQ multiplex PCR, while TCRdb's copy carries only in-frame clones and drops some. The table lists some 10,000 clones, around 90% of them singletons. The CDR3 is 15 amino acids. The germline V and J ends were trimmed by 5 bases and 0 bases, with 15 bases remaining between them. The V gene's germline CDR1 is SQVTM and CDR2 ANQGSEA. Sequenced: peripheral blood. The chain joins TRBV29-1 to TRBJ2-3, with a weak D call TRBD2 (6 bases). The clonotype was recovered from a woman aged 55-70 years with active COVID-19. For the CDR3, the DNA is TGCAGCGTTCGATCCGGGACTGCTAGCACAGATACGCAGTATTTT. This gives the protein CSVRSGTASTDTQYF.